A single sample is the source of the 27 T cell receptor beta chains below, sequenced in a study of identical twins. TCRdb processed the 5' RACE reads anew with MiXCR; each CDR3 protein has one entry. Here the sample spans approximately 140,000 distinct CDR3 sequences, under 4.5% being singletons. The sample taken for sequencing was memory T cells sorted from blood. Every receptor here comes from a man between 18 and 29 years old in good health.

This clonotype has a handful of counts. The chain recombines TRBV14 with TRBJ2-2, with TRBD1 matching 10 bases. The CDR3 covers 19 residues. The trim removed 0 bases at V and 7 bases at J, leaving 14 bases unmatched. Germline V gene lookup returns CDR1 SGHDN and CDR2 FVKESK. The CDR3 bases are TGTGCCAGCAGCCAAGATTTACCCGGGACAGGGGCTTTTAACGGGGAGCTGTTTTTT. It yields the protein CASSQDLPGTGAFNGELFF.

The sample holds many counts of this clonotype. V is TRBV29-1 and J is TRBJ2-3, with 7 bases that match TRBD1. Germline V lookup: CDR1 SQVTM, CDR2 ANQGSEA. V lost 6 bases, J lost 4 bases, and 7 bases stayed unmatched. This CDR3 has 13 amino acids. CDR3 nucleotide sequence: TGCAGCGTAGGGGGCGGGCCGGCAGATACGCAGTATTTT. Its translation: CSVGGGPADTQYF.

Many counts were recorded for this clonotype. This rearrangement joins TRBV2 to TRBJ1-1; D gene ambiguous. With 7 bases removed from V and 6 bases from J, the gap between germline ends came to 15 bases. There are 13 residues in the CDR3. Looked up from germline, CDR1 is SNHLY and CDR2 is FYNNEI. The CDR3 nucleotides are TGTGCCAGCACACCGGGTCGGACTCCTGAAGCTTTCTTT. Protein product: CASTPGRTPEAFF.

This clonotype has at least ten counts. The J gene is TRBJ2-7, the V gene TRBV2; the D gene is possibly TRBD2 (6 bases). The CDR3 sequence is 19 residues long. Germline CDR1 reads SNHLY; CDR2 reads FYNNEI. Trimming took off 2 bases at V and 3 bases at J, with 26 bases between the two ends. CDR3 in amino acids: CASSESGDGVGGALYEQYV. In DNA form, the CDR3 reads TGTGCCAGCAGTGAATCGGGGGATGGGGTTGGCGGGGCCCTCTACGAGCAGTACGTC.

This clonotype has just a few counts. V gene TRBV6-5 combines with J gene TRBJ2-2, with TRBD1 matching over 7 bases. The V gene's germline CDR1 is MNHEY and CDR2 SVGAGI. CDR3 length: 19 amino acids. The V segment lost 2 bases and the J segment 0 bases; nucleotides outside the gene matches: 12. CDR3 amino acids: CASSYHVVLGGPNTGELFF. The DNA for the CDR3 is TGTGCCAGCAGTTACCACGTGGTTTTAGGGGGCCCGAACACCGGGGAGCTGTTTTTT.

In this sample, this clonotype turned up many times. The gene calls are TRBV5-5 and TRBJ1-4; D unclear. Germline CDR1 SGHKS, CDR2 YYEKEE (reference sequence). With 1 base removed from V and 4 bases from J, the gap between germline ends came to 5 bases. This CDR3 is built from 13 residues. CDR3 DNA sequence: TGTGCCAGCAGCTTGTCGGTTAATGAAAAACTGTTTTTT. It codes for CASSLSVNEKLFF.

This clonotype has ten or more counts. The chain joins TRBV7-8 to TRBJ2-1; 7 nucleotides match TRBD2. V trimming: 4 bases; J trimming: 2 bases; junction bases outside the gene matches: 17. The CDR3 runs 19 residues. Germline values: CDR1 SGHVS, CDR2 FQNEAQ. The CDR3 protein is CASSSHPQRGPQTYNEQFF. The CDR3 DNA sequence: TGTGCCAGCAGCTCCCACCCCCAGCGGGGCCCCCAAACCTACAATGAGCAGTTCTTC. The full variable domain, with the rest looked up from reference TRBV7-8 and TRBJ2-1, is GAGVSQSPRYKVAKRGQDVALRCDPISGHVSLFWYQQALGQGPEFLTYFQNEAQLDKSGLPSDRFFAERPEGSVSTLKIQRTQQEDSAVYLCASSSHPQRGPQTYNEQFFGPGTRLTVL.

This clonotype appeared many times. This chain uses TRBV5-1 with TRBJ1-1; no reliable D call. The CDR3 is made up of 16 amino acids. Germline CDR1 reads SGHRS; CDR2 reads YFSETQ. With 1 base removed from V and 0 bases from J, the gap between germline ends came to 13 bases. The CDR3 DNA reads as TGCGCCAGCAGCTTGTCCCGGACGCAAATGAACACTGAAGCTTTCTTT. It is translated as CASSLSRTQMNTEAFF.

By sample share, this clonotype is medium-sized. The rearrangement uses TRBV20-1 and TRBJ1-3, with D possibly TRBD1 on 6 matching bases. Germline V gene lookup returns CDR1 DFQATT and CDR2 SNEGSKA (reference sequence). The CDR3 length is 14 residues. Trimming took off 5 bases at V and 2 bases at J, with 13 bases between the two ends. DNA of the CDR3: TGCAGTGCTGGACCTGACAGGCCTGGAAACACCATATATTTT. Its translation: CSAGPDRPGNTIYF.

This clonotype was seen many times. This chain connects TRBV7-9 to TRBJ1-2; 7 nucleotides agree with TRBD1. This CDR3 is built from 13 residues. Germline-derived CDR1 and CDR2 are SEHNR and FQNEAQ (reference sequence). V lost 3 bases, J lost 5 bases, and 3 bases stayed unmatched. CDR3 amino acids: CASSFRQGYGYTF. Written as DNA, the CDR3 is TGTGCCAGCAGCTTCCGACAGGGATATGGCTACACCTTC.

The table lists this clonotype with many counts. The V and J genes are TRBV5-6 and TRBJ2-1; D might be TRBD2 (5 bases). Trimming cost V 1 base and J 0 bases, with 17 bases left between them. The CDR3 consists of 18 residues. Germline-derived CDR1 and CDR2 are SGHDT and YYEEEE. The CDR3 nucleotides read TGTGCCAGCAGCTTGCTTGTCTCCACAACTAGCTCCTACAATGAGCAGTTCTTC. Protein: CASSLLVSTTSSYNEQFF.

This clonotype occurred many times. CDR3 sequence reads: CASHPLTGNTEAFF. In DNA form, the CDR3 reads TGTGCCAGCCACCCCTTGACAGGGAACACTGAAGCTTTCTTT. This chain links TRBV25-1 with TRBJ1-1; D possibly corresponds to TRBD1 (6 bases). There are 14 residues in the CDR3. The ends were cut back, 8 bases at V and 1 base at J, with 14 bases in the middle. Germline V gene lookup returns CDR1 MGHDK and CDR2 SYGVNS.

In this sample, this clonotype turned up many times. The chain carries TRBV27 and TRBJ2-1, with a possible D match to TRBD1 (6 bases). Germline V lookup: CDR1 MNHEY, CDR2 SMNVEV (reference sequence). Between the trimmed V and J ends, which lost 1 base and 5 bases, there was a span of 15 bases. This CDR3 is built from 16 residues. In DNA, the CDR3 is TGTGCCAGCAGTTTATTGCCCCACAGGACAGACAATGAGCAGTTCTTC. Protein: CASSLLPHRTDNEQFF.

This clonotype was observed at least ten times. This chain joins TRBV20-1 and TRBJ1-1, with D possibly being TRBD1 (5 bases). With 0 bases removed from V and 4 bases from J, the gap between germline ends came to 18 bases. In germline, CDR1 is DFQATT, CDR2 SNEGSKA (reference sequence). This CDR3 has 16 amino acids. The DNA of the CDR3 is TGCAGTGCTAGAGAGGGGAGATCGACAGTGGCCACTGAAGCTTTCTTT. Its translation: CSAREGRSTVATEAFF.

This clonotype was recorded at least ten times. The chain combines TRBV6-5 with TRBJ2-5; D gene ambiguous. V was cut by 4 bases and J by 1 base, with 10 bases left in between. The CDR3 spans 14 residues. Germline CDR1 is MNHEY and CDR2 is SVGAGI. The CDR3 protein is CASSSPRIQETQYF. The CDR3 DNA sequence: TGTGCCAGCAGTTCCCCTAGAATCCAAGAGACCCAGTACTTC.

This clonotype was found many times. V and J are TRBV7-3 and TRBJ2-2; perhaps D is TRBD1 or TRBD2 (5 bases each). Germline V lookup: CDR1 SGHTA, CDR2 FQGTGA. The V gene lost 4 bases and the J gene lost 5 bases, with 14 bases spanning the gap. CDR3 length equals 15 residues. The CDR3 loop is CASSSTGTRTGELFF. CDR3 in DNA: TGTGCCAGCAGCTCCACCGGGACCAGGACCGGGGAGCTGTTTTTT.

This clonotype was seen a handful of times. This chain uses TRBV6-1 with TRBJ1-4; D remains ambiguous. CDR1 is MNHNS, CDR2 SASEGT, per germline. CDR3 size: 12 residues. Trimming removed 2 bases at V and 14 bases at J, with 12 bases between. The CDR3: CASSERHDLLFF. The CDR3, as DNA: TGTGCCAGCAGTGAAAGACACGACCTGCTGTTTTTT.

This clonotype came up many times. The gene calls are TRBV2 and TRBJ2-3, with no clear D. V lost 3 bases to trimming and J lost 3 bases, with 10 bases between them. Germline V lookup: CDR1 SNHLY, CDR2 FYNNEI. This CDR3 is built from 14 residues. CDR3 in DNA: TGTGCCAGCAGTGATCCCCCGCGGACAGATACGCAGTATTTT. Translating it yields CASSDPPRTDTQYF.

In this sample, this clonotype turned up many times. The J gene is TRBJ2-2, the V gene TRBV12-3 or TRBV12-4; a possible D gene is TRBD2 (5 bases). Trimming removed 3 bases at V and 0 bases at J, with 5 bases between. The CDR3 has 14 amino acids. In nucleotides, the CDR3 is TGTGCCAGCAGTTTGGGAGCGAACACCGGGGAGCTGTTTTTT. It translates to CASSLGANTGELFF.

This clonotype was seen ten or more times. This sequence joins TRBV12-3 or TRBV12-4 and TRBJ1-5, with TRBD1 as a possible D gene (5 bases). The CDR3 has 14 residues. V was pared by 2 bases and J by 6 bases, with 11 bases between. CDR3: CASSLSQGPQPQHF. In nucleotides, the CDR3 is TGTGCCAGCAGTTTAAGCCAGGGACCTCAGCCCCAGCATTTT.

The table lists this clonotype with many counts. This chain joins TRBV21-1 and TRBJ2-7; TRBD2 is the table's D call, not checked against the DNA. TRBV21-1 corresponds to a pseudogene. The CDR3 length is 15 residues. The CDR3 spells CASSKESGGVDEQYF. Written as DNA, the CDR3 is TGTGCCAGCAGCAAAGAGTCCGGGGGGGTGGACGAGCAGTACTTC.

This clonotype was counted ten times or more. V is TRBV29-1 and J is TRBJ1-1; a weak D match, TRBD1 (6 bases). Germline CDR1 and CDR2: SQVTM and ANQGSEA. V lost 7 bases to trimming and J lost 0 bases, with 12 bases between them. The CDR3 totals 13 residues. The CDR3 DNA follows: TGCAGCGGTAACAGGGACATGAACACTGAAGCTTTCTTT. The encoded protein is CSGNRDMNTEAFF.

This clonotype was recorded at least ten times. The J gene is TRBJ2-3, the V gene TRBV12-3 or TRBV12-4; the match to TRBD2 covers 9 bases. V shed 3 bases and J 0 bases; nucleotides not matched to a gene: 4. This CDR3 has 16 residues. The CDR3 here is CASSFPAGGSTDTQYF. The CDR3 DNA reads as TGTGCCAGCAGTTTTCCGGCGGGAGGGAGCACAGATACGCAGTATTTT.

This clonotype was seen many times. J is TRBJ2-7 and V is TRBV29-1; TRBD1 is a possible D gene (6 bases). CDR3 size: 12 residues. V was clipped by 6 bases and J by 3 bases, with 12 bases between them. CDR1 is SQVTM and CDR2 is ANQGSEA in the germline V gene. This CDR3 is CSVGTPNYEQYF. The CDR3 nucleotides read TGCAGCGTCGGGACACCCAACTACGAGCAGTACTTC.

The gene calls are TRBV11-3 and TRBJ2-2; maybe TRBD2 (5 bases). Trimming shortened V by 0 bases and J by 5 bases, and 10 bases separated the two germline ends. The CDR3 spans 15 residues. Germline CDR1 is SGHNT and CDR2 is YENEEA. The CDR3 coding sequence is TGTGCCAGCAGCTTAGAAGGTCCGGGGACCGGGGAGCTGTTTTTT. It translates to CASSLEGPGTGELFF.

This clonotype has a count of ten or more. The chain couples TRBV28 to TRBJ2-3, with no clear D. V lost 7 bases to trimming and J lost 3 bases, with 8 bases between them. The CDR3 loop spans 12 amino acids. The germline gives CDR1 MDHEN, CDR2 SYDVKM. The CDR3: CASNTLTDTQYF. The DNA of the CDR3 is TGTGCCAGCAACACCTTAACAGATACGCAGTATTTT.

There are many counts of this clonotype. This CDR3 reads CASSPQGFGETQYF. As DNA, the CDR3 is TGTGCCAGCAGCCCACAGGGGTTCGGGGAGACCCAGTACTTC. The J gene is TRBJ2-5, the V gene TRBV7-2, with 7 bases lining up with TRBD1. Germline assignment: CDR1 SGHTA and CDR2 FQGNSA. After removal of 5 bases from V and 5 bases from J, the junction contained 8 bases not matched to a gene. CDR3 size: 14 residues.